These 14 T cell receptor beta chains were all obtained from the same sample, sequenced in a study of blood T cells in healthy people across ages (dated by TCRdb to 2014 to 2015). Library creation used 5' RACE. TCRdb names Illumina HiSeq 2500 as the instrument used. A second PCR of about 6 to 11 cycles was performed with a sample-barcoded 5' primer and a J-beta primer mix. TCRdb cleaned the public reads at Q25 with fastp, built clones with MiXCR and kept in-frame beta chains. Each entry merges the rows of one CDR3 protein and shows their most common DNA and genes. Within this sample are 1.5 million to 2 million distinct CDR3 sequences, with about 49% of them counted one time only. The ten largest clones add up to more than 2% of the sample. Sequences were obtained from blood. The receptors stem from a woman aged 40-49 years in good health.

The rearrangement uses TRBV7-3 and TRBJ2-1; maybe TRBD2 (6 bases). Germline assignment: CDR1 SGHTA and CDR2 FQGTGA. The germline V and J ends were trimmed by 1 base and 4 bases, with 17 bases remaining between them. There are 17 residues in the CDR3. The CDR3 is CASSLKVGGDEYNEQFF. The CDR3 DNA reads TGTGCCAGCAGCTTAAAGGTTGGCGGGGACGAATACAATGAGCAGTTCTTC.

This chain links TRBV29-1 with TRBJ2-7, with D possibly being TRBD2 (6 bases). Germline-derived CDR1 and CDR2 are SQVTM and ANQGSEA. CDR3 length: 13 amino acids. Deletions cut 5 bases from V and 3 bases from J, with 14 bases between. The CDR3 loop reads CSVSGGANYEQYF. As DNA, the CDR3 is TGCAGCGTTTCGGGCGGGGCGAACTACGAGCAGTACTTC.

This rearrangement joins TRBV6-1 to TRBJ2-7, with 9 positions matching TRBD1. The germline V gene encodes CDR1 MNHNS and CDR2 SASEGT. There are 14 residues in the CDR3. CDR3 loop: CVSQTGTGSYEQYF. In DNA, the CDR3 is TGTGTCAGTCAGACCGGGACAGGGTCCTACGAGCAGTACTTC.

This chain connects TRBV3-1 to TRBJ2-7; 7 nucleotides align to TRBD2. The CDR3 runs to 15 residues. The J segment lost 3 bases and the V segment lost 8 bases, leaving 13 bases of the junction unmatched. Germline values: CDR1 LGHDT, CDR2 YNNKEL (reference sequence). CDR3 in amino acids: CASATGLAALYEQYF. As DNA, the CDR3 is TGTGCCAGCGCAACCGGGCTAGCGGCTCTCTACGAGCAGTACTTC.

This clonotype was recorded a few times. The genes are TRBV5-1 and TRBJ2-4; D ambiguous. The CDR3 spans 16 residues. Germline CDR1 and CDR2: SGHRS and YFSETQ. Trimming cost V 3 bases and J 7 bases, with 20 bases left between them. The CDR3 loop reads CASSYRRAGHRNIQYF. The CDR3 nucleotides are TGCGCCAGCAGCTACCGCCGGGCCGGGCATAGGAACATTCAGTACTTC.

The V gene is TRBV27, the J gene TRBJ2-4, with TRBD2 matching 10 bases. The last part of the DNA fits TRBJ2-7 better; the J call may be wrong. Germline CDR1 and CDR2: MNHEY and SMNVEV (reference sequence). The CDR3 loop spans 13 amino acids. CDR3 region: CASGSGGALEQYF. The CDR3 DNA reads TGTGCCAGCGGGAGCGGGGGGGCTCTCGAGCAGTACTTC.

J is TRBJ2-1 and V is TRBV5-6; 10 bases agree with TRBD2. This CDR3 has 17 amino acids. The germline gives CDR1 SGHDT, CDR2 YYEEEE. Unmatched junction bases numbered 13, after V lost 4 bases and J lost 6 bases. CDR3 protein: CASSPGGALAGVNEQFF. Here the CDR3 DNA reads TGTGCCAGCAGCCCTGGGGGCGCTCTAGCGGGGGTCAATGAGCAGTTCTTC.

This clonotype was observed a few times. The chain couples TRBV3-1 to TRBJ2-6; 7 bases match TRBD1. Germline assignment: CDR1 LGHDT and CDR2 YNNKEL (reference sequence). CDR3 length: 17 amino acids. V shed 4 bases and J 0 bases; nucleotides not matched to a gene: 6. CDR3 sequence: CASSRGQVLSGANVLTF. The CDR3 DNA sequence: TGTGCCAGCAGCCGAGGACAGGTCCTCTCTGGGGCCAACGTCCTGACTTTC.

The chain has TRBV5-4 and TRBJ1-2, with TRBD1 as a possible D gene (6 bases). The CDR3 contains 17 residues. Trimming took 3 bases from V and 0 from J, leaving 18 bases between them. Germline loops: CDR1 SGHNT, CDR2 YYREEE (reference sequence). The CDR3 region is CASSSSGASETNYGYTF. For the CDR3, the DNA is TGTGCCAGCAGCTCTTCAGGGGCGTCGGAGACTAACTATGGCTACACCTTC.

This clonotype has only a few counts. The rearrangement joins TRBV7-9 to TRBJ1-2; maybe TRBD1 (5 bases). CDR1 SEHNR and CDR2 FQNEAQ come from the germline V gene (reference sequence). This CDR3 contains 15 residues. Trimming removed 3 bases at V and 3 bases at J, with 14 bases between. The CDR3 protein is CASSLGTRSDYGYTF. CDR3 nucleotide sequence: TGTGCCAGCAGCTTGGGGACTCGGTCAGACTATGGCTACACCTTC.

The J gene is TRBJ2-3, the V gene TRBV15; D gene unclear. The CDR3 has 16 residues. The germline CDR1 and CDR2 sequences are LNHNV and YYDKDF (reference sequence). V lost 0 bases to trimming and J lost 5 bases, with 15 bases between them. The DNA for the CDR3 is TGTGCCACCAGCAGAGAGCAGACTTATAGTGGAGATACGCAGTATTTT. Its translation is CATSREQTYSGDTQYF.

V gene TRBV4-1 combines with J gene TRBJ1-2; 9 bases are a match to TRBD1. Germline values: CDR1 MGHRA, CDR2 YSYEKL. Trimming cost V 3 bases and J 8 bases; bases outside gene matches: 13. The CDR3 is 16 amino acids. DNA of the CDR3: TGCGCCAGCAGCCAGGATTGGACAGGGGTTACGGAAGGCTACACCTTC. Residues: CASSQDWTGVTEGYTF.

V gene TRBV5-1 combines with J gene TRBJ2-3; D not certain. Germline CDR1 SGHRS, CDR2 YFSETQ. V dropped 0 bases and J dropped 1 base, with 9 bases sitting between them. The length of the CDR3 is 15 residues. This CDR3 is CASSLADFGTDTQYF. The CDR3 DNA reads TGCGCCAGCAGCTTGGCCGACTTCGGCACAGATACGCAGTATTTT. The variable domain in full, completed from reference TRBV5-1 and TRBJ2-3, reads KAGVTQTPRYLIKTRGQQVTLSCSPISGHRSVSWYQQTPGQGLQFLFEYFSETQRNKGNFPGRFSGRQFSNSRSEMNVSTLELGDSALYLCASSLADFGTDTQYFGPGTRLTVL.

This clonotype has only one observation. The chain links TRBV6-5 to TRBJ2-1; possibly TRBD1 for D (9 bases). The V end lost 2 bases, the J end lost 3 bases, and 26 bases lay between the germline ends. This CDR3 is 20 amino acids long. Per the germline V gene, CDR1 is MNHEY and CDR2 is SVGAGI. Here the CDR3 reads CASSYGQGTRGGIRYNEQFF. DNA of the CDR3: TGTGCCAGCAGTTACGGACAGGGGACTAGAGGGGGGATCCGCTACAATGAGCAGTTCTTC.